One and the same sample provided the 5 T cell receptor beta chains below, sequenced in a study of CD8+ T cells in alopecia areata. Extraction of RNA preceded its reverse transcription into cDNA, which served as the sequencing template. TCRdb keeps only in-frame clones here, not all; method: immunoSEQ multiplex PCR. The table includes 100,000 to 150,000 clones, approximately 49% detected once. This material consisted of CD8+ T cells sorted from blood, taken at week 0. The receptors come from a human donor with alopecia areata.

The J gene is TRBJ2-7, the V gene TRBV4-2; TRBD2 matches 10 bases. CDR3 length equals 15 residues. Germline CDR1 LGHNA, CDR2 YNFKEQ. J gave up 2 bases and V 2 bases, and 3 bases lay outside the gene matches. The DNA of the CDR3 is TGTGCCAGCAGCCAAACCGGGACTAGCGCCTACGAGCAGTACTTC. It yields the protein CASSQTGTSAYEQYF.

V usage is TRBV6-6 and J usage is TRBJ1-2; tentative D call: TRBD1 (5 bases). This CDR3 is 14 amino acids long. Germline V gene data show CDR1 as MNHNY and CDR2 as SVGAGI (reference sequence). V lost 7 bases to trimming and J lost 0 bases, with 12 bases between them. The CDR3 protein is CASTSTGANYGYTF. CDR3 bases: TGTGCCAGCACTTCTACAGGAGCTAACTATGGCTACACCTTC.

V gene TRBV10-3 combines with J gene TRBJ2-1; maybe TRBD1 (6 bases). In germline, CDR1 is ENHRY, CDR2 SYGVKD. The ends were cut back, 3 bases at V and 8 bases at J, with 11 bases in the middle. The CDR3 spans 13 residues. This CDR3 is CAISDRGEDEQFF. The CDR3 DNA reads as TGTGCCATCAGTGACAGGGGTGAAGATGAGCAGTTCTTC.

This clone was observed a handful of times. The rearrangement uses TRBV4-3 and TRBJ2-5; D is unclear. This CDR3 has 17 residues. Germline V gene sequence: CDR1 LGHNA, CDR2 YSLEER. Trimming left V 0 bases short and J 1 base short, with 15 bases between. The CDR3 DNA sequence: TGCGCCAGCAGCCAAGAGTGGGCCGAATCAACCCAAGAGACCCAGTACTTC. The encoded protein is CASSQEWAESTQETQYF.

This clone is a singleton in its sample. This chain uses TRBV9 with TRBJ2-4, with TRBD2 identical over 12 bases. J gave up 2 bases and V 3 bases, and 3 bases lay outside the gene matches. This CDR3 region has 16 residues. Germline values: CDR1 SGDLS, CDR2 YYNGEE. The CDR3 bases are TGTGCCAGCAGCGCCGGACTAGCGGGGACCAAAAACATTCAGTACTTC. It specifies CASSAGLAGTKNIQYF.